The 11 T cell receptor beta chains below were found in one sample sequenced in a study of identifying expanded T cells in peripheral blood. TCRdb's table, derived via immunoSEQ multiplex PCR, lists solely in-frame clones and lacks some. The repertoire has under 95,000 clones, about 91% of them found once; the top ten carry approximately 3%. Sequencing was done on a sample of blood. The source of these receptors is a person aged 18-69 years in good health.

CDR3 protein: CASSLDGRASGSRNEQFF. CDR3 sequence (DNA): TGTGCCAGCAGCTTAGACGGGAGGGCTAGCGGGAGTAGGAATGAGCAGTTCTTC. This chain joins TRBV11-3 and TRBJ2-1, with 10 bases that match TRBD2. Looked up from germline, CDR1 is SGHNT and CDR2 is YENEEA. This CDR3 has 18 residues. V shed 0 bases and J 7 bases; nucleotides not matched to a gene: 12.

This clone was seen once. The rearrangement uses TRBV5-6 and TRBJ2-3; D may correspond to TRBD1 or TRBD2 (6 bases each). Germline-derived CDR1 and CDR2 are SGHDT and YYEEEE. Trimming removed 4 bases from V and 4 bases from J, with 16 bases in between. CDR3 length equals 15 residues. CDR3: CASSTLRGDSDTQYF. In DNA form, the CDR3 reads TGTGCCAGCAGCACCCTTAGGGGGGACTCAGATACGCAGTATTTT.

This clone was picked up a small number of times. This rearrangement joins TRBV29-1 to TRBJ1-1; no clear D. The length of the CDR3 is 13 residues. V shed 5 bases and J shed 1 base, with 11 bases lying between them. In germline, CDR1 is SQVTM, CDR2 ANQGSEA. As DNA, the CDR3 is TGCAGCGTTACGGCGACGGGGAACACTGAAGCTTTCTTT. Translation: CSVTATGNTEAFF.

This chain connects TRBV5-6 to TRBJ2-3; no clear D gene. The CDR3 is 13 residues long. The V end lost 4 bases, the J end lost 8 bases, and 14 bases lay between the germline ends. Germline CDR1 and CDR2: SGHDT and YYEEEE. Here the CDR3 reads CASSHAGASTQYF. CDR3 nucleotide sequence: TGTGCCAGCAGCCATGCTGGAGCGAGTACGCAGTATTTT.

CDR3 coding DNA: TGCAGCGTTGATGGAGTCCCCGGTGAAGCTTTCTTT. Translating gives CSVDGVPGEAFF. The chain employs TRBV29-1 and TRBJ1-1; D unresolved. This CDR3 is built from 12 residues. With 3 bases removed from V and 7 bases from J, the gap between germline ends came to 12 bases. Germline V lookup: CDR1 SQVTM, CDR2 ANQGSEA.

This rearrangement joins TRBV28 to TRBJ2-7; no clear D gene. V lost 8 bases and J 2 bases, leaving 7 bases between the germline ends. Germline V gene lookup returns CDR1 MDHEN and CDR2 SYDVKM. The CDR3 is 11 residues long. As DNA, the CDR3 is TGTGCCAGCGCCGGCCCCTACGAGCAGTACTTC. It is translated as CASAGPYEQYF.

The chain joins TRBV6-6 to TRBJ2-1, with D perhaps matching TRBD1 (6 bases). Trimming cost V 2 bases and J 5 bases, with 7 bases left between them. Germline V gene sequence: CDR1 MNHNY, CDR2 SVGAGI (reference sequence). This CDR3 has 13 amino acids. CDR3 amino acids: CASSYRGNNEQFF. The CDR3 DNA reads TGTGCCAGCAGTTACAGGGGGAACAATGAGCAGTTCTTC.

This clone has only a few counts. The V call is TRBV7-9, the J call TRBJ2-7; 10 bases map to TRBD1. The trim removed 5 bases at V and 3 bases at J, leaving 4 bases unmatched. The CDR3 has 14 amino acids. Germline V gives CDR1 SEHNR, CDR2 FQNEAQ (reference sequence). The chain's CDR3 is CASSATGGHYEQYF. The CDR3 DNA is TGTGCCAGCAGCGCGACAGGGGGCCACTACGAGCAGTACTTC.

The chain combines TRBV5-1 with TRBJ2-3, with D perhaps assigned TRBD1 or TRBD2 (5 bases each). Germline V lookup: CDR1 SGHRS, CDR2 YFSETQ. The CDR3 extends over 15 amino acids. The V end was cut by 0 bases, the J end by 0 bases, with 8 bases between. For the CDR3, the DNA is TGCGCCAGCAGCTTGGGGGACCCTAGCACAGATACGCAGTATTTT. Amino acid sequence: CASSLGDPSTDTQYF.

The chain is built from TRBV5-6 and TRBJ2-1; 8 nucleotides align to TRBD2. Trimming took 2 bases from V and 6 from J; bases not matched to a gene: 7. Per the germline V gene, CDR1 is SGHDT and CDR2 is YYEEEE. This CDR3 is 15 amino acids long. The CDR3 here is CASSFFAGGPNEQFF. The CDR3 coding sequence is TGTGCCAGCAGCTTTTTCGCGGGAGGTCCCAATGAGCAGTTCTTC.

The rearrangement uses TRBV7-2 and TRBJ2-5; D might be TRBD1 or TRBD2, each matching 5 bases. The CDR3 has 11 residues. In germline, CDR1 is SGHTA, CDR2 FQGNSA. V was clipped by 3 bases and J by 13 bases, with 12 bases between them. CDR3 amino acids: CASSFRGVGYF. The CDR3 region has the DNA TGTGCCAGCAGCTTTAGAGGGGTGGGGTACTTC. The whole variable domain, filled in from reference TRBV7-2 and TRBJ2-5, reads GAGVSQSPSNKVTEKGKDVELRCDPISGHTALYWYRQSLGQGLEFLIYFQGNSAPDKSGLPSDRFSAERTGGSVSTLTIQRTQQEDSAVYLCASSFRGVGYFGPGTRLLVL.